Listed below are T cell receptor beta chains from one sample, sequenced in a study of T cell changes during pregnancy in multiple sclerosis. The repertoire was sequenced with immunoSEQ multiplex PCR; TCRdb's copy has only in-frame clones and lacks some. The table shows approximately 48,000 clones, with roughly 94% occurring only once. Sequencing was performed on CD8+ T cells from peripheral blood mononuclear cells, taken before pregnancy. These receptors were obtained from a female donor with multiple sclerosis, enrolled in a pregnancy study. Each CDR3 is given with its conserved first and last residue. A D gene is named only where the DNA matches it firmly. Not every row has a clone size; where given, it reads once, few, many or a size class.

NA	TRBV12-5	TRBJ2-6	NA	CASGLPNALRGANVLTF	TGTGCTAGTGGTTTGCCTAATGCCCTTCGGGGGGCCAACGTCCTGACTTTC
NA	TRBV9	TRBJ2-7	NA	CASSVGSSYEQYF	TGTGCCAGCAGCGTAGGCAGCTCCTACGAGCAGTACTTC
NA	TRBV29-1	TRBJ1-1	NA	CSVEATGMNTEAFF	TGCAGCGTTGAAGCAACAGGGATGAACACTGAAGCTTTCTTT
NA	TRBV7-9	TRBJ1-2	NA	CASSSGLAWGYGYTF	TGTGCCAGCAGCTCGGGACTGGCTTGGGGCTATGGCTACACCTTC
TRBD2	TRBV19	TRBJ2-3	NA	CASSSQRTSGTLSTDTQYF	TGTGCCAGTAGTTCCCAAAGGACTAGCGGGACCCTTAGCACAGATACGCAGTATTTT
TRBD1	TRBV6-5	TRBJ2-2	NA	CASSSGQGASAGELFF	TGTGCCAGCAGTTCTGGACAGGGGGCGTCCGCCGGGGAGCTGTTTTTT
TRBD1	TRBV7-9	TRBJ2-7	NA	CASSPTGTGNYEQYF	TGTGCCAGCAGTCCTACCGGGACAGGGAACTACGAGCAGTACTTC
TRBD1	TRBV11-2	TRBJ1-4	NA	CASSLEQGRSEKLFF	TGTGCCAGCAGCTTAGAACAGGGGCGGAGTGAAAAACTGTTTTTT
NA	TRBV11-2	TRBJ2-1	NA	CASSLPSASSYNEQFF	TGTGCCAGCAGCTTACCTAGCGCGAGCTCCTACAATGAGCAGTTCTTC
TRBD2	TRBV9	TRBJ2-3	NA	CASSAGLAEFTDTQYF	TGTGCCAGCAGCGCCGGACTAGCGGAATTCACAGATACGCAGTATTTT
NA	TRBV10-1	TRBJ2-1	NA	CASAGGQFF	TGCGCCAGCGCGGGCGGCCAGTTCTTC
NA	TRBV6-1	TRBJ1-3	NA	CASSEHLEGNTIYF	TGTGCCAGCAGTGAACACCTGGAGGGAAACACCATATATTTT
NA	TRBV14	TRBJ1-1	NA	CASSQMGQTEAFF	TGTGCCAGCAGCCAAATGGGGCAGACTGAAGCTTTCTTT
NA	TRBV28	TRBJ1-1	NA	CASSFRGTEAFF	TGTGCCAGCAGTTTCCGAGGCACTGAAGCTTTCTTT
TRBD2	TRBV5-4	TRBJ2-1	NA	CASSLDTSGSYNEQFF	TGTGCCAGCAGCTTGGACACTAGCGGGAGCTACAATGAGCAGTTCTTC
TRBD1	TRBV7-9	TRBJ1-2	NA	CASSSRQGRMGGYTF	TGTGCCAGCAGCTCTAGACAGGGGAGGATGGGCGGCTACACCTTC
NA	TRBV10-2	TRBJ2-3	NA	CASNVEGTEADTQYF	TGCGCCAGTAATGTAGAGGGGACTGAGGCCGATACGCAGTATTTT
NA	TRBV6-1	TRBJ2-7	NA	CASSEAGGEQYF	TGTGCCAGCAGTGAAGCGGGGGGCGAGCAGTACTTC
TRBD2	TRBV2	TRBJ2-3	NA	CASRGRTSRSTDTQYF	TGTGCCAGCAGGGGTCGGACTAGCAGAAGCACAGATACGCAGTATTTT
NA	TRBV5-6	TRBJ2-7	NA	CASSTSYEQYF	TGTGCCAGCAGCACTTCCTACGAGCAGTACTTC
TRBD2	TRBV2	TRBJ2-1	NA	CAGTSGGNYNEQFF	TGTGCCGGTACTAGCGGGGGAAACTACAATGAGCAGTTCTTC
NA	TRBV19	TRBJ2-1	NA	CASSIGGLVYNEQFF	TGTGCCAGTAGTATAGGGGGACTGGTATACAATGAGCAGTTCTTC
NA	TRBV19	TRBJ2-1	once	CASSISSPRNEQFF	TGTGCCAGTAGTATTTCCAGCCCGAGGAATGAGCAGTTCTTC
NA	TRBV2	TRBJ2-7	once	CASSGSTYEQYF	TGTGCCAGCAGCGGGAGTACCTACGAGCAGTACTTC